This record looks at one TCR beta chain sequence and its context. Its cognate antigen is unknown. The record originates from a study of T cell responses to AZD1222 COVID-19 vaccine. The CDR3 covers 16 residues. V shed 3 bases, J shed 7 bases, and the junction held 7 bases outside the gene matches. Germline CDR1 is SGDLS and CDR2 is YYNGEE. Produced via immunoSEQ multiplex PCR; TCRdb's table is partial and in-frame only. The sample holds fewer than 120,000 clones, over 75% seen once. The study, taken as a whole, reports: Repertoire sampling was restricted to post-peak T cell response timepoints. Along spike, vaccine-associated CD4 TCRs were found throughout, with dominance at 160-218 and 743-854.

Material: peripheral blood, obtained on day 0 of AZD1222 vaccination. The chain recombines TRBV9 with TRBJ2-1; the match to TRBD2 covers 13 bases. This TCR was recovered from an adult in good health. The CDR3 DNA reads as TGTGCCAGCAGCGATGGACTAGCGGGAGTGAGGAATGAGCAGTTCTTC. The encoded protein is CASSDGLAGVRNEQFF.